Sequencing of this T cell receptor beta chain was carried out in a study of T cells in localized non-small cell lung cancer. The CDR3 is made up of 18 amino acids. Germline assignment: CDR1 SGHVS and CDR2 FNYEAQ. V gave up 2 bases and J gave up 2 bases, with 19 bases separating them. General study points: Highest T cell clonality was seen in uninvolved adjacent lung, surpassing that measured in tumor. Turning up in adjacent lung were a median approximately 57 of the top 100 tumor clones. Elevated circulating T cell density in blood was associated with longer overall survival. Heterogeneity is still possible, as just one tumor region was sequenced.

Details on this clone: Its matching antigen is unknown.

Sequencing used immunoSEQ multiplex PCR; TCRdb keeps in-frame clones, though not all of them. The repertoire has 60,000 to 85,000 clones, 85% to 90% of them found once; the top ten carry 21%. Here the sequenced sample was peripheral blood, taken before any cancer treatment. This receptor was taken from a male donor older than 55 with stage III squamous cell lung carcinoma. The J gene is TRBJ2-1, the V gene TRBV7-6; D might be TRBD1 or TRBD2, each matching 5 bases. The CDR3 DNA is TGTGCCAGCAGCTTAAGGGGATCCGCGGAGGTCACCTACAATGAGCAGTTCTTC. Translated, it gives CASSLRGSAEVTYNEQFF.